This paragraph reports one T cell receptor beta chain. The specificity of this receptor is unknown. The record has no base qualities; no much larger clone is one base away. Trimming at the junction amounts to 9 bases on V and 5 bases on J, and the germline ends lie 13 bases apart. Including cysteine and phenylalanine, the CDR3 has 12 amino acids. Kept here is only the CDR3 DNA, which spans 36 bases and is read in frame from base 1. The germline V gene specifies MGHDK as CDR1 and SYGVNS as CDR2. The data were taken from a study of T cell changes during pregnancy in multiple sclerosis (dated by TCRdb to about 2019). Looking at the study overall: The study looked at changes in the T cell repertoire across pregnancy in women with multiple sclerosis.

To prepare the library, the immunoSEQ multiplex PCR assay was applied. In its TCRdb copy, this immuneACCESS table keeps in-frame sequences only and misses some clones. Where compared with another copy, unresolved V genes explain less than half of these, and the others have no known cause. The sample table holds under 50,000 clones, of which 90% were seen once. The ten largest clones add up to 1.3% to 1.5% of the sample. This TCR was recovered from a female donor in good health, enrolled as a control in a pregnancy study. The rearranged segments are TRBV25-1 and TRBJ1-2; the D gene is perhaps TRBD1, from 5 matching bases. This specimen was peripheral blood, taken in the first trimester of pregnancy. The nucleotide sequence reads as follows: TGTGCCAGTAGGGGACTTGGGTATGGCTACACCTTC. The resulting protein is CASRGLGYGYTF.